Shown below are 2 T cell receptor beta chains from a single sample sequenced in a study of CXCR3-negative and CXCR3-positive naive CD8 T cells. Via 5' RACE with UMI labels, TRB cDNA libraries were prepared. TCRdb reprocessed the 5' RACE reads and reports one entry per CDR3 protein, with no DNA. The sample totals 40,000 to 45,000 distinct CDR3 sequences. Material: memory CD8+ T cells from blood. All receptors come from a human donor in good health. Some clones in this sample may be carry-over from other donors' samples.

This chain uses TRBV6-5 with TRBJ2-7; TCRdb indicates TRBD1, and absent DNA this call remains unverified. This CDR3 contains 15 residues. The germline V gene has CDR1 MNHEY and CDR2 SVGAGI. The CDR3 spells CASSQGFAGTYEQYF.

J is TRBJ2-7 and V is TRBV27; TCRdb proposes TRBD1, but this gene call is untestable without DNA. Germline CDR1 MNHEY, CDR2 SMNVEV (reference sequence). This CDR3 comprises 11 residues. The CDR3 region is CASTDRVEQYF.